This TCR beta chain was identified during a study of blood T cell repertoires in COVID-19. TCRdb's table, derived via immunoSEQ multiplex PCR, lists solely in-frame clones and lacks some. The table has some 300,000 clones, around 87% seen once. Trimming took 5 bases from V and 5 from J; bases not matched to a gene: 4. From germline, CDR1 is KGHDR and CDR2 SFDVKD. The CDR3 runs 14 residues. This clone was seen a handful of times. Sequencing input: peripheral blood. This TCR was recovered from a man between 65 and 85 years old with acute or convalescent COVID-19. This rearrangement joins TRBV24-1 to TRBJ1-5, with 8 bases aligning to TRBD1. The chain's CDR3 is CATSVRGLDQPQHF. The CDR3, as DNA: TGTGCCACCAGTGTCAGGGGGCTTGATCAGCCCCAGCATTTT.